The next 10 T cell receptor beta chains were all read from a single sample in a study of long-term antiretroviral therapy in people with HIV. At the survey level, the v3.0 immunoSEQ assay was run. Clones were read by immunoSEQ multiplex PCR, and TCRdb kept only the in-frame ones, dropping some. The sample includes some 17,000 clones, over 60% of them seen just once. Source: unsorted PBMCs, taken 2.5 years before starting antiretroviral therapy. These receptors were taken from a woman aged 45-59 years with HIV.

The V call is TRBV5-5, the J call TRBJ1-5; perhaps TRBD1 as D (5 bases). Trimming cost V 0 bases and J 3 bases, with 7 bases left between them. CDR1 SGHKS and CDR2 YYEKEE come from the germline V gene (reference sequence). CDR3 size: 14 residues. Written as DNA, the CDR3 is TGTGCCAGCAGCTTGGCAGGGCCCAATCAGCCCCAGCATTTT. Translation: CASSLAGPNQPQHF.

The rearrangement joins TRBV27 to TRBJ1-2; 8 bases are shared with TRBD1. There are 13 residues in the CDR3. Per the germline V gene, CDR1 is MNHEY and CDR2 is SMNVEV (reference sequence). Trimming at V came to 8 bases and at J to 4 bases, leaving 6 bases not matched to a gene. The DNA of the CDR3 is TGTGCCAGCGGTGGACAGGGCGGCTATGGCTACACCTTC. Protein: CASGGQGGYGYTF.

The chain has TRBV30 and TRBJ1-6; TRBD1 is a possible D gene (5 bases). Per germline, CDR1 GTSNPN and CDR2 SVGIG (reference sequence). V dropped 3 bases and J dropped 7 bases, with 10 bases sitting between them. CDR3 length equals 13 residues. The CDR3 DNA sequence: TGTGCCTGGAGGATAAGGGGCAATTCACCCCTCCACTTT. It encodes CAWRIRGNSPLHF.

The gene calls are TRBV7-2 and TRBJ1-3, with a weak D call TRBD1 (5 bases). The germline gives CDR1 SGHTA, CDR2 FQGNSA. This CDR3 is 14 amino acids long. V was cut by 5 bases and J by 0 bases, with 8 bases left in between. CDR3 protein: CASSAQGSGNTIYF. CDR3 nucleotide sequence: TGTGCCAGCAGCGCCCAGGGCTCTGGAAACACCATATATTTT.

CDR3 region: CASSLESDTGNTIYF. The CDR3 DNA is TGTGCCAGCAGCTTAGAGTCGGATACTGGAAACACCATATATTTT. This sequence joins TRBV7-2 and TRBJ1-3; D uncertain. With 1 base removed from V and 2 bases from J, the gap between germline ends came to 9 bases. In germline, CDR1 is SGHTA, CDR2 FQGNSA. This CDR3 is 15 amino acids long.

V is TRBV18 and J is TRBJ2-1; D possibly corresponds to TRBD2 (6 bases). V lost 6 bases to trimming and J lost 8 bases, with 11 bases between them. The CDR3 has 12 residues. Germline V CDR1 and CDR2: KGHSH, LQKENI. CDR3 sequence reads: CASSRAGYEQFF. In DNA form, the CDR3 reads TGTGCCAGCTCCCGGGCGGGGTATGAGCAGTTCTTC.

This clone was detected only once. This chain joins TRBV18 and TRBJ2-1, with D unresolved. Between the trimmed V and J ends, which lost 4 bases and 0 bases, there was a span of 13 bases. Germline V CDR1 and CDR2: KGHSH, LQKENI. There are 16 residues in the CDR3. The DNA of the CDR3 is TGTGCCAGCTCACTTGGATCGGCAGGCTCCTACAATGAGCAGTTCTTC. Amino acid sequence: CASSLGSAGSYNEQFF.

V gene TRBV4-1 combines with J gene TRBJ2-3; D is possibly TRBD2 (6 bases). Germline CDR1 reads MGHRA; CDR2 reads YSYEKL. The CDR3 is 16 amino acids. Trimming took 1 base from V and 2 from J, leaving 13 bases between them. CDR3 residues: CASSQAVDYITDTQYF. Written as DNA, the CDR3 is TGCGCCAGCAGCCAAGCGGTGGACTACATCACAGATACGCAGTATTTT.

CDR3 sequence (DNA): TGTGCCAGTAGTTCGCTACAGGGTGGGCTGGAGACCCAGTACTTC. It encodes CASSSLQGGLETQYF. This sequence joins TRBV19 and TRBJ2-5; a possible D gene is TRBD1 (6 bases). Deletions cut 5 bases from V and 5 bases from J, with 18 bases between. The germline CDR1 and CDR2 sequences are LNHDA and SQIVND (reference sequence). The CDR3 is 15 residues long.

The chain is built from TRBV7-9 and TRBJ2-7; D not resolved. The ends were cut back, 3 bases at V and 4 bases at J, with 4 bases in the middle. CDR3 length equals 11 residues. The germline V gene has CDR1 SEHNR and CDR2 FQNEAQ (reference sequence). The CDR3 loop reads CASSLRYEQYF. The DNA of the CDR3 is TGTGCCAGCAGCTTGAGGTACGAGCAGTACTTC.